These 3 T cell receptor beta chains came from one sample sequenced in a study of blood T cell repertoires in COVID-19. Profiling relied on immunoSEQ multiplex PCR, and the TCRdb table lists in-frame clones only, not all of them. The sample has about 130,000 clones, over 75% seen once. The material sequenced was peripheral blood. The receptor source for this set is a woman of 80 years or more with acute or convalescent COVID-19.

The genes are TRBV2 and TRBJ2-7; 8 bases line up with TRBD1. This CDR3 region has 13 residues. Germline CDR1 is SNHLY and CDR2 is FYNNEI. Trimming removed 5 bases from V and 7 bases from J; junction bases left unmatched: 7. The CDR3 DNA reads TGTGCCAGCAGTATGGACAGGGCGAGTGAGCAGTACTTC. Its protein product is CASSMDRASEQYF.

The chain uses TRBV10-1 and TRBJ1-1; maybe TRBD1 (5 bases). The germline CDR1 and CDR2 sequences are WNHNN and SYGVQD (reference sequence). This CDR3 has 10 amino acids. V lost 6 bases and J 9 bases, leaving 8 bases between the germline ends. CDR3 in amino acids: CASRGRKAFF. CDR3 DNA sequence: TGCGCCAGCAGGGGGCGTAAAGCTTTCTTT.

This clone was counted only a few times. This chain connects TRBV5-6 to TRBJ2-7; D gene uncertain. This CDR3 has 12 amino acids. V was pared by 3 bases and J by 0 bases, with 4 bases between. Germline V gene sequence: CDR1 SGHDT, CDR2 YYEEEE. The CDR3 bases are TGTGCCAGCAGCTCGAGCTCCTACGAGCAGTACTTC. Amino acids: CASSSSSYEQYF.